This TCR beta chain was sequenced during a study of Ad26.COV2.S vaccination and SARS-CoV-2 variants. About the research overall: Of the COV1001 trial arms, the Ad26.COV2.S arm included the donor. Study-wide results and caveats: Breadth and depth estimates from TCRs may understate total T cell responses. Vaccinees showed greater spike-specific TCR breadth than placebo recipients.

To note about this clone: The antigen is not known.

The data were produced by immunoSEQ multiplex PCR, yet TCRdb's version contains in-frame clones alone and is incomplete. The sample includes roughly 500,000 clones, 80% to 90% of them seen just once. Treatment given: around 19 received Ad26.COV2.S at low or high dose, single or two shots; about 5 received placebo; per-sample allocation not given. Day 63 after the first vaccine or placebo injection was the time point for sampling. An Ad26 vector was used to express Wuhan-strain SARS-CoV-2 spike as the vaccine. The sample consisted of peripheral blood, taken in a trial of Ad26.COV2.S vaccine versus placebo. The sequence was obtained from a person aged 18-65 years who received the Ad26.COV2.S COVID-19 vaccine or a placebo.

The CDR3 sequence is CASSSTPSYNEQFF. CDR3 coding DNA: TGTGCCAGCAGCTCCACCCCTAGCTACAATGAGCAGTTCTTC. The chain couples TRBV7-3 to TRBJ2-1; D gene uncertain. The germline V and J ends were trimmed by 4 bases and 3 bases, with 10 bases remaining between them. Germline lookup yields CDR1 SGHTA and CDR2 FQGTGA. This CDR3 has 14 residues.